This T cell receptor (beta chain) was captured by sequencing in a study of T-cell memory formation after mild COVID-19. Germline CDR1 MRHNA, CDR2 SNTAGT. CDR3 length: 16 amino acids. This clonotype was found many times. Its antigen is currently unknown. One junction end disagrees with the germline gene, perhaps due to a read error. Study-level points and caveats: Clones contracting over day 15 to 85 were CD4/CD8 balanced, with later expanders leaning CD4+. The pre-infection memory compartment contained some responding clones, suggesting cross-reactive memory joined.

Researchers used 5'RACE with constant-segment primers to make TCR alpha and TCR beta cDNA libraries that carry sample barcodes and UMIs. Each CDR3 protein is one row after TCRdb ran MiXCR on the 5' RACE reads. The sample lists about 620,000 distinct CDR3 sequences, more than 15% occurring once. Sequenced input: PBMCs or a T cell subset sorted from them (not recorded which). The gene calls are TRBV6-4 and TRBJ2-1; the match to TRBD2 covers 10 bases. This clonotype was obtained from an adult woman who had mild COVID-19 (a few samples of this study predate the infection). Cell type and time point are not known. This CDR3 reads CASSDSARASGSPAVF. The CDR3 DNA sequence: TGTGCCAGCAGTGACTCGGCACGGGCTAGCGGGAGCCCTGCGGTCTTC.